The present TCR beta chain was sequenced within a study of patients and donors after allogeneic stem cell transplantation. CDR1 is MDHEN, CDR2 SYDVKM, per germline. Trimming stripped 3 bases from V and 0 bases from J, with 17 bases between. CDR3 length: 18 residues. A single record per CDR3 protein comes from TCRdb applying MiXCR to the RT-PCR reads. Counted here are approximately 200,000 distinct CDR3 sequences, more than 35% occurring once; the ten biggest clones make up about 30%. V usage is TRBV28 and J usage is TRBJ2-2; D may match TRBD1 or TRBD2 (6 bases each). This receptor was identified in a human donor who was either an allogeneic HSCT recipient or a stem cell or donor lymphocyte infusion donor (not recorded which). It is not recorded whose cells these are; they may come from a transplant donor. Sequencing used blood, either unsorted or a sorted T cell fraction (not recorded which). The CDR3 sequence is CASSFRRGRVANTGELFF. The CDR3 DNA follows: TGTGCCAGCAGTTTTCGGAGGGGGAGAGTCGCGAACACCGGGGAGCTGTTTTTT.